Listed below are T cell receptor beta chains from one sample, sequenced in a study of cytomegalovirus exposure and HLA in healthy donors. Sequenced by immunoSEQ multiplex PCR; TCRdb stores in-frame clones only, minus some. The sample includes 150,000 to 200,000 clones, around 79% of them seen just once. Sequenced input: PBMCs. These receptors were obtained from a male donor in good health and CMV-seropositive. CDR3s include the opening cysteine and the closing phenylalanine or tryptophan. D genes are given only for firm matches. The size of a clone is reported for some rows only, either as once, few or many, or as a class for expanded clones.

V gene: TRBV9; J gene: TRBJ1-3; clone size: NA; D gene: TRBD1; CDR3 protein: CASSGRQGVIGNTIYF; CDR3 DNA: TGTGCCAGCAGCGGACGACAGGGGGTTATCGGAAACACCATATATTTT
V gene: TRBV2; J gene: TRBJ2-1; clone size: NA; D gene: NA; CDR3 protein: CASSVASSYNEQFF; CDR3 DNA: TGTGCCAGCAGTGTCGCTAGCAGCTACAATGAGCAGTTCTTC
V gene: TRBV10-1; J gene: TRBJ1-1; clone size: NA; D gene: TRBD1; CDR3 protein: CASSDHQTGRTTEAFF; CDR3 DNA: TGCGCCAGCAGTGACCACCAGACAGGGAGGACCACTGAAGCTTTCTTT
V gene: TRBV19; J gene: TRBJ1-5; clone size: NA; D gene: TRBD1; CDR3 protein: CASSMDRGSNQPQHF; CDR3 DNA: TGTGCCAGTAGTATGGACAGGGGAAGCAATCAGCCCCAGCATTTT
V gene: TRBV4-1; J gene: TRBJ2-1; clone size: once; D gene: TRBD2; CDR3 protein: CASSSKAPFGAGGGNEQFF; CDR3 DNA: TGCGCCAGCAGCTCAAAGGCCCCCTTTGGAGCGGGGGGTGGAAATGAGCAGTTCTTC
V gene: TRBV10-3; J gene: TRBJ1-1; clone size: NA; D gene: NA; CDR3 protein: CAISGGGLNTEAFF; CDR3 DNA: TGTGCCATCAGTGGGGGAGGCTTGAACACTGAAGCTTTCTTT
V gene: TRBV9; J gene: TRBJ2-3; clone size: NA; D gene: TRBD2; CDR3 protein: CASSEGTSGGWVTDTQYF; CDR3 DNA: TGTGCCAGCAGCGAGGGGACTAGCGGGGGGTGGGTCACAGATACGCAGTATTTT
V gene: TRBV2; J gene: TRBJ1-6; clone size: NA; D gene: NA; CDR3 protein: CASTQEAAGNSPLHF; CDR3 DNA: TGTGCCAGCACCCAGGAGGCAGCGGGAAATTCACCCCTCCACTTT
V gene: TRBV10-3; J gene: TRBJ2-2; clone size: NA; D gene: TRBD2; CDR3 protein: CAISPSGLHIGGTGELFF; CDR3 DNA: TGTGCCATCAGCCCCTCGGGACTACACATCGGGGGGACCGGGGAGCTGTTTTTT
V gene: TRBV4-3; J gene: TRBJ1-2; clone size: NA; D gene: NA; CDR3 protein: CASSHGRGSYGYTF; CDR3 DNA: TGCGCCAGCAGCCACGGGAGGGGTAGCTATGGCTACACCTTC
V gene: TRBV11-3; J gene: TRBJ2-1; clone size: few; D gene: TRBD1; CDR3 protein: CASSKQGYEQFF; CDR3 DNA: TGTGCCAGCAGCAAACAGGGGTATGAGCAGTTCTTC
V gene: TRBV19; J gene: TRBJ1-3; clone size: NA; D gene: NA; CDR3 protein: CASSSGHPAGNTIYF; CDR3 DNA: TGTGCCAGTTCGAGCGGGCATCCTGCCGGGAACACCATATATTTT
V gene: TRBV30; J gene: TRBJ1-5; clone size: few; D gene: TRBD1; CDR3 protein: CAWSGQGRGQPQHF; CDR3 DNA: TGTGCCTGGAGTGGACAGGGAAGGGGTCAGCCCCAGCATTTT
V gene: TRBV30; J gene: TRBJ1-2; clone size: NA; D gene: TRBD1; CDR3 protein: CAWTPQGNGYYGYTF; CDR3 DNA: TGTGCCTGGACCCCACAGGGGAACGGATACTATGGCTACACCTTC
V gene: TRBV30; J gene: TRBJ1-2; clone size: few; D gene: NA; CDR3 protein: CAWSGRIVYGYTF; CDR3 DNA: TGTGCCTGGAGTGGGAGGATCGTCTATGGCTACACCTTC
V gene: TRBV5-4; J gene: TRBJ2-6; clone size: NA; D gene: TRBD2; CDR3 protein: CASSWGGGGANVLTF; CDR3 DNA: TGTGCCAGCAGCTGGGGCGGGGGTGGGGCCAACGTCCTGACTTTC
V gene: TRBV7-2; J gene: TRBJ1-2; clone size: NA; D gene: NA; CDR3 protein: CASSLGLGGYTF; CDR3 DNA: TGTGCCAGCAGCTTAGGACTAGGGGGCTACACCTTC
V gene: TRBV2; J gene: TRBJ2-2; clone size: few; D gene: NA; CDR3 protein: CASSEGLRAELFF; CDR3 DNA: TGTGCCAGCAGTGAAGGACTCAGGGCCGAGCTGTTTTTT
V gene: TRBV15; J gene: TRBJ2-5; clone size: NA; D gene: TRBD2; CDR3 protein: CATSTTGGETQYF; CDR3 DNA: TGTGCCACCAGCACAACGGGGGGAGAGACCCAGTACTTC
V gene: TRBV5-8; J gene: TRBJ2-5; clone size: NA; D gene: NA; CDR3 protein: CASSTQAGHETQYF; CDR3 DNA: TGTGCCAGCAGCACCCAGGCAGGGCATGAGACCCAGTACTTC
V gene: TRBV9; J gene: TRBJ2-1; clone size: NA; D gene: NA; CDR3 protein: CASSVGNRINEQFF; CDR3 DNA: TGTGCCAGCAGCGTAGGGAACAGAATCAATGAGCAGTTCTTC
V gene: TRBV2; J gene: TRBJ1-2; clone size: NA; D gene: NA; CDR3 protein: CASSEYEGGGYTF; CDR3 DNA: TGTGCCAGCAGTGAATACGAGGGTGGGGGCTACACCTTC
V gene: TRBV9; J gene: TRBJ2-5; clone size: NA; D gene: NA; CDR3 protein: CASSSGGVPSGGETQYF; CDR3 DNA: TGTGCCAGCAGCTCCGGGGGAGTGCCGTCGGGTGGGGAGACCCAGTACTTC
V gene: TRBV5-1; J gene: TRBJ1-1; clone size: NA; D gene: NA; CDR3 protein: CASSNGQRFLSRSNTEAFF; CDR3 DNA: TGCGCCAGCAGCAACGGACAGCGCTTCCTTTCTCGATCGAACACTGAAGCTTTCTTT
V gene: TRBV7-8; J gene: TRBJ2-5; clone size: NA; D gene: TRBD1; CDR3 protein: CASSGDRVGWETQYF; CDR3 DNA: TGTGCCAGCAGCGGTGACAGGGTAGGCTGGGAGACCCAGTACTTC
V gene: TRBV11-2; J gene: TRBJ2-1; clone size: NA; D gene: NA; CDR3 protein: CASSYQLYNEQFF; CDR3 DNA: TGTGCCAGCAGCTACCAGTTATACAATGAGCAGTTCTTC
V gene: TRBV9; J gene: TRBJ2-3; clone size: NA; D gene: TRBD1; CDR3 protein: CASSVLVTGRTDTQYF; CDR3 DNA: TGTGCCAGCAGCGTGCTAGTGACAGGGCGCACAGATACGCAGTATTTT